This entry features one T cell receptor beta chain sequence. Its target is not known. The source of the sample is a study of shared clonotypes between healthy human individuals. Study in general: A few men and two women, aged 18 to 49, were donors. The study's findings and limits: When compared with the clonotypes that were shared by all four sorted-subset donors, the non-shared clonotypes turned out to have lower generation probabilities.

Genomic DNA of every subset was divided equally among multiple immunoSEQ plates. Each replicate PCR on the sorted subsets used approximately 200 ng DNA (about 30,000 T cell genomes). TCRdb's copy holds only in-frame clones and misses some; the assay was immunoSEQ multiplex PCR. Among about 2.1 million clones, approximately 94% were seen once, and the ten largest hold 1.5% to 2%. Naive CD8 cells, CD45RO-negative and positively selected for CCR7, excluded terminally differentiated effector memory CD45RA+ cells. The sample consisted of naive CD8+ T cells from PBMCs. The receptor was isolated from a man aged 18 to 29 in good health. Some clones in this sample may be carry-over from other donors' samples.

CDR3 region: CASSIDGLADPYGANVLTF. Written as DNA, the CDR3 is TGTGCCAGTAGTATAGATGGACTAGCGGACCCCTATGGGGCCAACGTCCTGACTTTC. The chain recombines TRBV19 with TRBJ2-6; 10 nucleotides line up with TRBD2. The V segment lost 0 bases and the J segment 3 bases; nucleotides outside the gene matches: 8. The germline CDR1 and CDR2 sequences are LNHDA and SQIVND (reference sequence). There are 19 residues in the CDR3.